A single sample gave rise to the 30 T cell receptor beta chains below, sequenced in a study of blood T cell repertoires in COVID-19. The data were produced by immunoSEQ multiplex PCR, yet TCRdb's version contains in-frame clones alone and is incomplete. The sample carries 85,000 to 95,000 clones, less than 80% recorded once. Sample: peripheral blood. Receptors were obtained from a woman older than 75 with acute or convalescent COVID-19.

CDR3 residues: CASSLGGSETQYF. DNA of the CDR3: TGTGCCAGCAGCCTCGGAGGTTCGGAGACCCAGTACTTC. The chain is built from TRBV12-3 or TRBV12-4 and TRBJ2-5, with D tentatively TRBD2 (5 bases). CDR3 size: 13 residues. Trimming removed 6 bases at V and 5 bases at J, with 13 bases between.

The chain uses TRBV9 and TRBJ2-1, with TRBD1 identical over 12 bases. Germline V lookup: CDR1 SGDLS, CDR2 YYNGEE. V lost 4 bases, J lost 1 base, and 6 bases stayed unmatched. This CDR3 spans 17 amino acids. The CDR3 sequence is CASSLTGQGASYNEQFF. CDR3 sequence (DNA): TGTGCCAGCAGCTTGACGGGACAGGGGGCTTCCTACAATGAGCAGTTCTTC.

The rearrangement joins TRBV27 to TRBJ2-7, with D unresolved. Germline V gene lookup returns CDR1 MNHEY and CDR2 SMNVEV (reference sequence). Trimming cost V 2 bases and J 7 bases, with 9 bases left between them. This CDR3 is built from 12 residues. For the CDR3, the DNA is TGTGCCAGCAGTTTAAAGACGGGTGAGCAGTACTTC. This codes for CASSLKTGEQYF.

The chain has TRBV15 and TRBJ1-2; tentatively, D is TRBD1 (6 bases). V lost 0 bases and J 4 bases, leaving 15 bases between the germline ends. CDR1 is LNHNV, CDR2 YYDKDF, per germline (reference sequence). This CDR3 has 16 amino acids. The DNA of the CDR3 is TGTGCCACCAGCAGAGATCTCGGGGGGCGAATCTATGGCTACACCTTC. As protein: CATSRDLGGRIYGYTF.

The gene calls are TRBV6-5 and TRBJ1-1; 9 bases fit TRBD1. The CDR3 is 11 amino acids. From germline, CDR1 is MNHEY and CDR2 SVGAGI. Trimming cost V 8 bases and J 10 bases; bases outside gene matches: 5. CDR3 amino acids: CASLRTGAAFF. DNA of the CDR3: TGTGCCAGCCTTAGGACAGGGGCAGCTTTCTTT.

CDR3 bases: TGCGCCAGCAGCTCGGGTTCTGGAAACACCATATATTTT. Protein sequence: CASSSGSGNTIYF. The gene calls are TRBV5-1 and TRBJ1-3; D is ambiguous. With 3 bases removed from V and 1 base from J, the gap between germline ends came to 5 bases. The germline gives CDR1 SGHRS, CDR2 YFSETQ. The CDR3 totals 13 residues.

This chain connects TRBV4-1 to TRBJ1-1, with D unclear. Germline CDR1 is MGHRA and CDR2 is YSYEKL. This CDR3 spans 14 amino acids. Trimming removed 0 bases from V and 1 base from J, with 6 bases in between. CDR3 nucleotides: TGCGCCAGCAGCCAAGATCTCGGGAACACTGAAGCTTTCTTT. It encodes CASSQDLGNTEAFF.

The V call is TRBV6-5, the J call TRBJ1-5; TRBD1 might be the D (5 bases). The ends were cut back, 5 bases at V and 10 bases at J, with 15 bases in the middle. The CDR3 has 13 amino acids. The germline CDR1 and CDR2 sequences are MNHEY and SVGAGI. DNA for the CDR3: TGTGCCAGCAGTCCCCCCGGGGGGAGACCCCAGCATTTT. The encoded protein is CASSPPGGRPQHF.

This chain connects TRBV30 to TRBJ2-3; 10 bases are a match to TRBD2. Losses at the gene ends were 2 bases for V and 0 bases for J; bases not matched to a gene: 5. CDR1 is GTSNPN, CDR2 SVGIG, per germline (reference sequence). The CDR3 length is 16 residues. CDR3 amino acids: CAWSTGLARSTDTQYF. The CDR3 nucleotides are TGTGCCTGGAGTACGGGACTAGCGAGAAGCACAGATACGCAGTATTTT.

CDR3 nucleotide sequence: TGTGCCAGCAGTGGAGACAGGGGGCGTGTCAATGAGCAGTTCTTC. Amino acids: CASSGDRGRVNEQFF. V and J are TRBV2 and TRBJ2-1, with TRBD1 matching 10 bases. The V gene's germline CDR1 is SNHLY and CDR2 FYNNEI. The CDR3 contains 15 residues. The V segment lost 4 bases and the J segment 6 bases; nucleotides outside the gene matches: 6.

Only a few counts were recorded for this clone. The chain employs TRBV7-9 and TRBJ2-7, with 7 positions matching TRBD1. The length of the CDR3 is 15 residues. CDR1 SEHNR and CDR2 FQNEAQ come from the germline V gene (reference sequence). Unmatched junction bases numbered 5, after V lost 1 base and J lost 2 bases. The CDR3 nucleotides read TGTGCCAGCAGCTTAGGGTCGGGACAGACCTACGAGCAGTACTTC. Amino acids: CASSLGSGQTYEQYF.

CDR3 sequence (DNA): TGTGCCAGCAGCATACAGGGACGGTATGGCTACACCTTC. It specifies CASSIQGRYGYTF. The chain has TRBV7-2 and TRBJ1-2; D perhaps matches TRBD1 (6 bases). Trimming removed 5 bases at V and 5 bases at J, with 12 bases between. The CDR3 extends over 13 amino acids. The germline V gene has CDR1 SGHTA and CDR2 FQGNSA.

The gene calls are TRBV10-3 and TRBJ1-2, with TRBD1 matching over 8 bases. The germline CDR1 and CDR2 sequences are ENHRY and SYGVKD. V lost 4 bases and J lost 2; bases outside the gene matches: 6. CDR3 length: 15 amino acids. The CDR3 DNA sequence: TGTGCCATCAGTGGTGGGGGGACAGGCAACTATGGCTACACCTTC. It translates to CAISGGGTGNYGYTF.

The rearrangement uses TRBV2 and TRBJ1-1; D gene unclear. V was cut by 4 bases and J by 3 bases, with 6 bases left in between. Germline CDR1 and CDR2: SNHLY and FYNNEI. CDR3 length: 12 residues. CDR3 amino acids: CASSGPYTEAFF. As DNA, the CDR3 is TGTGCCAGCAGTGGGCCGTACACTGAAGCTTTCTTT.

This clone was seen more than once but under ten times. This chain joins TRBV6-5 and TRBJ1-1; 7 nucleotides align to TRBD1. The germline gives CDR1 MNHEY, CDR2 SVGAGI. The CDR3 is 14 residues long. V shed 5 bases, J shed 1 base, and the junction held 4 bases outside the gene matches. The CDR3 is CASSTGEWNTEAFF. The CDR3 DNA reads TGTGCCAGCAGTACAGGGGAGTGGAACACTGAAGCTTTCTTT.

The J gene is TRBJ1-1, the V gene TRBV15; D not resolved. The CDR3 consists of 13 residues. With 0 bases removed from V and 0 bases from J, the gap between germline ends came to 2 bases. CDR1 is LNHNV and CDR2 is YYDKDF in the germline V gene (reference sequence). CDR3 region: CATSRDMNTEAFF. DNA of the CDR3: TGTGCCACCAGCAGAGACATGAACACTGAAGCTTTCTTT.

The gene calls are TRBV6-6 and TRBJ1-2; D is unresolved. Trimming took off 6 bases at V and 5 bases at J, with 10 bases between the two ends. This CDR3 is 12 amino acids long. The germline V gene encodes CDR1 MNHNY and CDR2 SVGAGI (reference sequence). The CDR3, as DNA: TGTGCCAGCAGCCCGACGGAGTATGGCTACACCTTC. Translating it yields CASSPTEYGYTF.

This rearrangement joins TRBV7-9 to TRBJ1-2; tentative D call: TRBD1 (6 bases). The CDR3 loop spans 13 amino acids. The germline CDR1 and CDR2 sequences are SEHNR and FQNEAQ (reference sequence). The germline V and J ends were trimmed by 6 bases and 4 bases, with 12 bases remaining between them. The CDR3 nucleotides are TGTGCCAGCAGTACAGGGTCTGGCTATGGCTACACCTTC. Translated, it gives CASSTGSGYGYTF.

This chain uses TRBV9 with TRBJ2-5, with D perhaps matching TRBD2 (5 bases). The germline CDR1 and CDR2 sequences are SGDLS and YYNGEE. The CDR3 runs 11 residues. Deletions cut 3 bases from V and 5 bases from J, with 5 bases between. CDR3 protein: CASSAGETQYF. CDR3 in DNA: TGTGCCAGCAGCGCGGGGGAGACCCAGTACTTC.

The rearrangement joins TRBV5-1 to TRBJ1-2; 9 bases fit TRBD1. Unmatched junction bases numbered 9, after V lost 6 bases and J lost 6 bases. Per germline, CDR1 SGHRS and CDR2 YFSETQ. There are 14 residues in the CDR3. The CDR3 DNA is TGCGCCAGCACCCATCAGACAGGGGGAAATGGCTACACCTTC. Amino acid sequence: CASTHQTGGNGYTF. The full variable domain, its missing parts supplied by reference TRBV5-1 and TRBJ1-2, is KAGVTQTPRYLIKTRGQQVTLSCSPISGHRSVSWYQQTPGQGLQFLFEYFSETQRNKGNFPGRFSGRQFSNSRSEMNVSTLELGDSALYLCASTHQTGGNGYTFGSGTRLTVV.

This clone was counted only a few times. The gene calls are TRBV7-6 and TRBJ2-5, with 7 bases that match TRBD1. With V trimmed by 5 bases and J by 0 bases, 6 bases remained unmatched. The germline CDR1 and CDR2 sequences are SGHVS and FNYEAQ. The CDR3 runs 15 residues. This CDR3 reads CASSHRGEYQETQYF. CDR3 in DNA: TGTGCCAGCAGCCACAGGGGCGAATACCAAGAGACCCAGTACTTC.

This clone was seen only once. The gene calls are TRBV7-9 and TRBJ1-2; D gene ambiguous. Germline V gene data show CDR1 as SEHNR and CDR2 as FQNEAQ (reference sequence). Deletions cut 8 bases from V and 6 bases from J, with 13 bases between. The CDR3 runs to 12 residues. The CDR3 coding sequence is TGTGCCAGCTCGTGGGGAGGTGATGGCTACACCTTC. Protein sequence: CASSWGGDGYTF.

The chain has TRBV11-3 and TRBJ2-3; unclear D gene. V was pared by 2 bases and J by 5 bases, with 8 bases between. Germline lookup yields CDR1 SGHNT and CDR2 YENEEA. The CDR3 runs to 13 residues. CDR3 nucleotides: TGTGCCAGCAGCTTACTTAGCCAAGATACGCAGTATTTT. Translated: CASSLLSQDTQYF. The complete variable domain, with remaining parts taken from reference TRBV11-3 and TRBJ2-3, reads EAGVVQSPRYKIIEKKQPVAFWCNPISGHNTLYWYLQNLGQGPELLIRYENEEAVDDSQLPKDRFSAERLKGVDSTLKIQPAELGDSAVYLCASSLLSQDTQYFGPGTRLTVL.

The chain couples TRBV28 to TRBJ1-2; 10 bases match TRBD1. V lost 6 bases and J lost 2; bases outside the gene matches: 3. Germline CDR1 reads MDHEN; CDR2 reads SYDVKM. The CDR3 length is 14 residues. The CDR3 DNA is TGTGCCAGCAGCTCGACAGGGGGCAACTATGGCTACACCTTC. Protein sequence: CASSSTGGNYGYTF.

The genes are TRBV19 and TRBJ1-4; D possibly corresponds to TRBD1 (6 bases). V was clipped by 10 bases and J by 0 bases, with 15 bases between them. Germline V lookup: CDR1 LNHDA, CDR2 SQIVND (reference sequence). The CDR3 extends over 15 amino acids. CDR3 sequence (DNA): TGTGCCACCAGGGGTATCGCCGCAACTAATGAAAAACTGTTTTTT. Translated: CATRGIAATNEKLFF.

The rearrangement joins TRBV6-2 or TRBV6-3 to TRBJ2-1; TRBD1 agrees at 9 bases. The ends lost 5 bases at V and 7 bases at J; junction bases unmatched: 12. The CDR3 spans 16 residues. In germline, CDR1 is MNHEY, CDR2 SVGEGT. The CDR3 here is CASSQRPGQGQNEQFF. DNA for the CDR3: TGTGCCAGCAGTCAGAGACCGGGACAGGGACAGAATGAGCAGTTCTTC.

The rearrangement links TRBV7-8 to TRBJ1-5; D unresolved. V was cut by 0 bases and J by 3 bases, with 15 bases left in between. This CDR3 contains 17 residues. From germline, CDR1 is SGHVS and CDR2 FQNEAQ. CDR3 sequence: CASSLAQEASINQPQHF. As DNA, the CDR3 is TGTGCCAGCAGCTTAGCCCAGGAGGCTTCTATCAATCAGCCCCAGCATTTT.

The chain has TRBV12-5 and TRBJ1-1; D not resolved. The CDR3 runs to 14 residues. CDR1 is LGHNT and CDR2 is FRNRAP in the germline V gene. The V and J ends lost 2 bases and 0 bases respectively, with 7 bases between them. The CDR3 sequence: CASGLPTLNTEAFF. CDR3 nucleotides: TGTGCTAGTGGTTTGCCCACATTGAACACTGAAGCTTTCTTT.

The chain carries TRBV4-3 and TRBJ1-4; 7 bases are a match to TRBD1. CDR3 length: 18 residues. After removal of 2 bases from V and 5 bases from J, the junction contained 14 bases not matched to a gene. Per the germline V gene, CDR1 is LGHNA and CDR2 is YSLEER. In DNA, the CDR3 is TGCGCCAGCAGCCAATTAAAGACTGGGGACAGCCAAAATGAAAAACTGTTTTTT. It translates to CASSQLKTGDSQNEKLFF.

The CDR3 region has the DNA TGCAGCGTTGAAGGAACAGGGTTAGGCGGCTACACCTTC. Translating it yields CSVEGTGLGGYTF. The V gene is TRBV29-1, the J gene TRBJ1-2; weak D call: TRBD1 (6 bases). The CDR3 covers 13 residues. The V gene lost 1 base and the J gene lost 8 bases, with 14 bases spanning the gap. Germline CDR1 SQVTM, CDR2 ANQGSEA.